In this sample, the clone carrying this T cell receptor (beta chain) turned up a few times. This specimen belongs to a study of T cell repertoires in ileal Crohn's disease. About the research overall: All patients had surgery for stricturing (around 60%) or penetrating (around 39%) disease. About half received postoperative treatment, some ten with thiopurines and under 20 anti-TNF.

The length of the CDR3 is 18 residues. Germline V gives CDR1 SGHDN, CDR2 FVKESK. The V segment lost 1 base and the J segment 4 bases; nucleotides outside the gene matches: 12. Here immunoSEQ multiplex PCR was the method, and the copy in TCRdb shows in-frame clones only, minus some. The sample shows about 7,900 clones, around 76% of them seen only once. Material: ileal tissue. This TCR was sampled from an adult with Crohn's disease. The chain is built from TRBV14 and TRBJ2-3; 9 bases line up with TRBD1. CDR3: CASSQGIKRTGVADTQYF. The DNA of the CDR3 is TGTGCCAGCAGCCAAGGGATAAAAAGGACAGGGGTAGCAGATACGCAGTATTTT.